This entry is about one TCR beta chain. What it binds is unknown. The sample is drawn from a study of cytomegalovirus exposure and HLA in healthy donors. The CDR3 consists of 15 residues. Germline CDR1 and CDR2: SGHNT and YYREEE (reference sequence). Trimming took 2 bases from V and 8 from J, leaving 16 bases between them. Overall study findings and caveats: Most TCRs appeared rarely, but some public TCRs recurred in many donors.

The PCR employed 60 Vbeta primers together with 13 Jbeta primers. Generated by immunoSEQ multiplex PCR, the TCRdb table keeps only in-frame clones and is missing some. The sample consists of roughly 170,000 clones, 70% to 85% of them appearing once. Sequencing was carried out using PBMCs. The rearrangement uses TRBV5-4 and TRBJ1-4; maybe TRBD1 (5 bases). The TCR was taken from a woman in her 30s in good health and CMV-seronegative. The CDR3 DNA sequence: TGTGCCAGCAGCTTACGCCAGGGCCTAGGAGAAAAACTGTTTTTT. Translation gives CASSLRQGLGEKLFF.